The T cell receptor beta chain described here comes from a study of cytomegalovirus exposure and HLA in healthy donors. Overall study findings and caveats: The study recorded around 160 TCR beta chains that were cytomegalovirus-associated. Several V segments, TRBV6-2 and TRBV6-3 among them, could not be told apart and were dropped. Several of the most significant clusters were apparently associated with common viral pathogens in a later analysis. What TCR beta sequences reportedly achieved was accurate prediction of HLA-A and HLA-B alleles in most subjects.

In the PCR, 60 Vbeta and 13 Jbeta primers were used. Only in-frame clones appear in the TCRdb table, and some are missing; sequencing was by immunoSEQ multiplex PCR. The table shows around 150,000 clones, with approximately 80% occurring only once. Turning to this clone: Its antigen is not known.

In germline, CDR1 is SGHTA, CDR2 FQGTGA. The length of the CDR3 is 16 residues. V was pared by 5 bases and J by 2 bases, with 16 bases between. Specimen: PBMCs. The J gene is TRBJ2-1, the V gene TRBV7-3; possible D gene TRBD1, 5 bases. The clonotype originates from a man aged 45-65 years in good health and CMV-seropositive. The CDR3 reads CASSPYVGATYNEQFF. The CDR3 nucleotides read TGTGCCAGCAGCCCCTACGTAGGGGCAACCTACAATGAGCAGTTCTTC.